This T cell receptor beta chain was retrieved from a study of blood T cell repertoires in COVID-19 (dated by TCRdb to 2019 to 2021). Background for the entire study: Samples covering the acute and convalescent phases of COVID-19 were provided by collaborators in the United States, Italy and Spain. Subjects who had been exposed to COVID-19, were actively infected with it, or had recovered from it provided the deeply sampled blood TCRbeta repertoires that made up the dataset. The repertoires were made available in a free public database intended to serve as a resource for research on the immune response to SARS-CoV-2. Where available, HLA class I and class II types were taken from metadata supplied by the sample provider and were not determined by assay-based typing. Samples came from the ongoing ImmuneRACE study (first 160 participants) plus 1,254 subjects from 6 global collaborators. The sample metadata nearly always contained a de-identified subject ID, COVID-19 status, age in years and sex. The prospective study material was composed of cDNA or gDNA derived from T cells, B-cell-depleted T cells, or PBMCs.

Concerning this clone: This clone's antigen is unknown. One base away there is no much larger clone; base qualities are not given.

The paper as a whole reports these results and caveats: The amount of clinical and demographic metadata varied by source and participant and was provided uncurated.

V drops 3 bases and J drops 6 bases, leaving 14 bases in between. CDR1 and CDR2 are read off the germline V gene as ENHRY and SYGVKD. The CDR3 runs 14 residues from the cysteine to the phenylalanine. Kept here is only the CDR3 DNA, which spans 42 bases and is read in frame from base 1. Participants in the prospective study were aged about 18 to 95 years, lived in 20 to 30 United States geographic areas, and enrolled through a virtual design. Cohort assignment in the prospective study relied on participant-reported clinical history from a screening survey and a study questionnaire. Recovered participants in ImmuneRACE Cohort 3 were defined by two consecutive negative NP/OP PCR tests, clearance by a healthcare professional, or resolution of symptoms. Mobile phlebotomists in the prospective study collected whole blood, serum and a nasopharyngeal or oropharyngeal swab from every participant. Over a roughly two-month period, participants in the prospective study had the option of providing additional blood draws and questionnaires. Prospective study blood samples were shipped either frozen or at room temperature before DNA extraction.

The immunoSEQ Assay, a bias-controlled multiplex PCR, was used to amplify TCRbeta CDR3 regions from genomic DNA. As for the authors' bioinformatics: Nucleated cell counts per sample were estimated from amplification of reference gene primers within the assay. To quantify the absolute abundance of each unique TCRbeta CDR3 rearrangement, sequence reads were collapsed and filtered. Productive Simpson clonality was computed per sample as the square root of Simpson's diversity index over productive rearrangements. Not all clones reach the TCRdb copy of this immuneACCESS table, which keeps in-frame sequences only. Checked studies attribute under half of the gap to unresolved V genes and leave the rest unexplained. Clone size and V and J calls were adopted from that table, with D and trimming inferred from the DNA. The sample data list around 300,000 clones, and roughly 86% of these were observed just once. Almost 9.5% of the sample rests with the top ten.

The chain is assembled from TRBV10-3 and TRBJ1-1, and the D gene may be TRBD1, 5 bases matching. This TCR came from a woman in her 30s who had recovered from COVID-19. Sample: PBMCs or T cells enriched from blood (not recorded which). The DNA sequence is given as TGTGCCATCAGTGACCACCCCGACAGCCCTGAAGCTTTCTTT. Its protein reads: CAISDHPDSPEAFF.